A single sample gave rise to the 32 T cell receptor beta chains below, sequenced in a study of blood T cells in healthy people across ages. It was with a sample-barcoded 5' primer and a J-beta primer mix that a second PCR of roughly 6 to 12 cycles was run. Each CDR3 protein is one row after TCRdb ran MiXCR on the 5' RACE reads. Here the sample spans about 1.7 million distinct CDR3 sequences, 25% to 30% being singletons. The sample taken for sequencing was blood. The receptors stem from a woman aged 30 to 39 in good health.

The table lists this clonotype with many counts. This chain uses TRBV20-1 with TRBJ2-1; TRBD2 matches 11 bases. The V and J ends lost 6 bases and 5 bases, in that order; junction bases with no gene match: 3. There are 13 residues in the CDR3. Germline V lookup: CDR1 DFQATT, CDR2 SNEGSKA (reference sequence). CDR3: CSAIAGGDNEQFF. For the CDR3, the DNA is TGCAGTGCAATAGCGGGGGGGGACAATGAGCAGTTCTTC.

Concerning this clonotype: This may be a read error: a much more frequent sequence differs by one nucleotide. The J gene is TRBJ2-5, the V gene TRBV29-1; no definite D call. The CDR3 is 13 residues long. V was pared by 4 bases and J by 3 bases, with 12 bases between. Per germline, CDR1 SQVTM and CDR2 ANQGSEA. This chain's CDR3 is CSVVVMNEETQYF. CDR3 bases: TGCAGCGTTGTAGTAATGAATGAAGAGACCCAGTACTTC.

This clonotype has only a few counts. The chain recombines TRBV5-4 with TRBJ2-1, with 9 bases that match TRBD2. Trimming at V came to 9 bases and at J to 9 bases, leaving 13 bases not matched to a gene. The CDR3 is 14 amino acids. Germline assignment: CDR1 SGHNT and CDR2 YYREEE (reference sequence). The CDR3 here is CATRPTSGNIEQFF. In nucleotides, the CDR3 is TGTGCCACCAGACCGACTAGCGGAAACATTGAGCAGTTCTTC. Variable domain in full (rest from reference TRBV5-4 and TRBJ2-1): ETGVTQSPTHLIKTRGQQVTLRCSSQSGHNTVSWYQQALGQGPQFIFQYYREEENGRGNFPPRFSGLQFPNYSSELNVNALELDDSALYLCATRPTSGNIEQFFGPGTRLTVL.

The V gene is TRBV5-1, the J gene TRBJ2-3; 11 nucleotides agree with TRBD1. The CDR3 is made up of 14 amino acids. Germline CDR1 SGHRS, CDR2 YFSETQ. V was clipped by 5 bases and J by 5 bases; unmatched bases: 4. CDR3 region: CASRGQGAGDTQYF. As DNA, the CDR3 is TGCGCCAGCAGAGGACAGGGGGCGGGAGATACGCAGTATTTT. The full variable domain, its missing parts supplied by reference TRBV5-1 and TRBJ2-3, is KAGVTQTPRYLIKTRGQQVTLSCSPISGHRSVSWYQQTPGQGLQFLFEYFSETQRNKGNFPGRFSGRQFSNSRSEMNVSTLELGDSALYLCASRGQGAGDTQYFGPGTRLTVL.

The sample holds a few counts of this clonotype. A read error may account for a junction end that differs from germline. V is TRBV7-9 and J is TRBJ1-5; maybe TRBD1 (5 bases). This CDR3 has 13 residues. The germline V gene has CDR1 SEHNR and CDR2 FQNEAQ (reference sequence). CDR3 residues: CSSSQGPDQPQHF. The CDR3 DNA follows: TGTTCCAGTAGCCAGGGACCTGATCAGCCCCAGCATTTT.

The table lists this clonotype with many counts. This sequence joins TRBV7-2 and TRBJ2-7, with 10 bases aligning to TRBD2. CDR3 length: 15 residues. CDR1 and CDR2 (germline): SGHTA, FQGNSA. After removal of 1 base from V and 2 bases from J, the junction contained 2 bases not matched to a gene. CDR3 sequence: CASSLEGTSAYEQYF. The CDR3 nucleotides are TGTGCCAGCAGCTTAGAGGGGACTAGCGCCTACGAGCAGTACTTC.

The count of this clonotype is one. The chain has TRBV5-1 and TRBJ1-1; no clear D gene. V lost 0 bases and J 1 base, leaving 13 bases between the germline ends. There are 16 residues in the CDR3. Looked up from germline, CDR1 is SGHRS and CDR2 is YFSETQ. CDR3: CASSLGSPERNTEAFF. CDR3 bases: TGCGCCAGCAGCTTGGGGTCCCCCGAGAGGAACACTGAAGCTTTCTTT.

The chain couples TRBV6-2 or TRBV6-3 to TRBJ2-7; TRBD1 aligns across 9 bases. The V and J ends lost 6 bases and 4 bases, in that order; junction bases with no gene match: 10. The CDR3 sequence is 15 residues long. CDR1 and CDR2 (germline): MNHEY, SVGEGT. The CDR3 reads CASSDPGQGLYEQYF. The CDR3 DNA is TGTGCCAGCAGCGACCCGGGACAGGGATTATACGAGCAGTACTTC.

The rearrangement links TRBV6-1 to TRBJ1-3, with 7 bases fitting TRBD1. The CDR3 is 14 amino acids. Germline loops: CDR1 MNHNS, CDR2 SASEGT. V trimming: 6 bases; J trimming: 8 bases; junction bases outside the gene matches: 10. The chain's CDR3 is CASSTGQSVYTIYF. As DNA, the CDR3 is TGTGCCAGCAGCACGGGACAGTCAGTATACACCATATATTTT.

The chain combines TRBV2 with TRBJ2-1; D gene ambiguous. Per the germline V gene, CDR1 is SNHLY and CDR2 is FYNNEI. V was cut by 6 bases and J by 9 bases, with 15 bases left in between. CDR3 length: 13 residues. CDR3 protein: CASRRLSPGEQFF. CDR3 in DNA: TGTGCCAGCAGGAGACTTAGTCCGGGTGAGCAGTTCTTC.

This chain links TRBV12-3 or TRBV12-4 with TRBJ2-1, with 7 nucleotides matching TRBD2. The CDR3 is 16 residues long. With V trimmed by 2 bases and J by 10 bases, 14 bases remained unmatched. This chain's CDR3 is CASSLIWGLTIGEQFF. CDR3 in DNA: TGTGCCAGCAGTTTAATTTGGGGACTAACTATTGGGGAGCAGTTCTTC.

The V gene is TRBV20-1, the J gene TRBJ2-1, with D unclear. The CDR3 is 12 residues long. V lost 0 bases, J lost 10 bases, and 10 bases lay in between. Germline CDR1 reads DFQATT; CDR2 reads SNEGSKA (reference sequence). The CDR3 sequence: CSARDNRREQFF. DNA for the CDR3: TGCAGTGCTAGAGATAATCGCCGAGAGCAGTTCTTC.

In DNA, the CDR3 is TGTGCCAGCAGCCAGCGACGGGAAATCATGAACACTGAAGCTTTCTTT. Protein product: CASSQRREIMNTEAFF. The chain uses TRBV7-2 and TRBJ1-1, with D unclear. Trimming removed 5 bases from V and 0 bases from J, with 16 bases in between. This CDR3 is built from 16 residues. Germline lookup yields CDR1 SGHTA and CDR2 FQGNSA. The variable domain in full, completed from reference TRBV7-2 and TRBJ1-1, reads GAGVSQSPSNKVTEKGKDVELRCDPISGHTALYWYRQSLGQGLEFLIYFQGNSAPDKSGLPSDRFSAERTGGSVSTLTIQRTQQEDSAVYLCASSQRREIMNTEAFFGQGTRLTVV.

Notes on this clonotype: At one end the junction does not follow the germline gene, possibly because of a read error. The chain recombines TRBV5-1 with TRBJ2-6; 7 bases line up with TRBD2. CDR3 size: 17 residues. Germline V CDR1 and CDR2: SGHRS, YFSETQ. The CDR3 DNA is TGCGTCAGCAGCTCCGGGACTACAGCTTCTGGGGCCAACGTCCTGACTTTC. Amino acid sequence: CVSSSGTTASGANVLTF.

The chain couples TRBV20-1 to TRBJ2-3; 9 bases line up with TRBD2. CDR1 and CDR2 from the germline V gene are DFQATT and SNEGSKA (reference sequence). J was trimmed by 7 bases and V by 3 bases; bases with no gene match: 5. The CDR3 totals 13 residues. CDR3 bases: TGCAGTGCTAGCGGGACTAGCAGTTATACGCAGTATTTT. Amino acid sequence: CSASGTSSYTQYF.

Concerning this clonotype itself: Being one base from a much bigger clone, this may be a read error. This rearrangement joins TRBV10-3 to TRBJ2-1; D not certain. CDR1 is ENHRY, CDR2 SYGVKD, per germline. CDR3 length equals 14 residues. V was cut by 2 bases and J by 9 bases, with 14 bases left in between. DNA for the CDR3: TGTGCCATCAGTGAGCGGGTGCTAGAAGGTGAGCAGTTCTTC. As protein: CAISERVLEGEQFF.

This chain uses TRBV3-1 with TRBJ2-3; D is possibly TRBD2 (6 bases). This CDR3 contains 14 residues. V lost 3 bases and J 5 bases, leaving 12 bases between the germline ends. Germline values: CDR1 LGHDT, CDR2 YNNKEL (reference sequence). CDR3: CASSHKGAGDTQYF. CDR3 in DNA: TGTGCCAGCAGCCACAAGGGAGCGGGAGATACGCAGTATTTT.

For this clonotype: A junction end diverges from the germline sequence, so it may reflect a read error. This sequence joins TRBV12-3 or TRBV12-4 and TRBJ1-2; the D gene is possibly TRBD1 (6 bases). This CDR3 region has 13 residues. CDR3 sequence reads: CAGSTRGDYGYTF. The CDR3 nucleotides are TGTGCCGGCAGTACCAGGGGTGACTATGGCTACACCTTC.

In this sample, this clonotype turned up a few times. The chain combines TRBV10-3 with TRBJ1-4; D is unresolved. Trimming left V 3 bases short and J 6 bases short, with 14 bases between. Looked up from germline, CDR1 is ENHRY and CDR2 is SYGVKD. This CDR3 has 15 residues. The CDR3 spells CAISDPTAGDEKLFF. The CDR3 nucleotides read TGTGCCATCAGTGACCCCACGGCAGGAGATGAAAAACTGTTTTTT.

This chain joins TRBV3-1 and TRBJ2-7; 7 nucleotides agree with TRBD2. The J segment lost 5 bases and the V segment lost 3 bases, leaving 13 bases of the junction unmatched. CDR1 is LGHDT, CDR2 YNNKEL, per germline (reference sequence). The CDR3 consists of 16 residues. The CDR3 reads CASSHYWRGSSHEQYF. CDR3 DNA: TGTGCCAGCAGCCATTATTGGCGGGGGAGTTCCCACGAGCAGTACTTC.

This clonotype occurred many times. The J gene is TRBJ2-7, the V gene TRBV12-3 or TRBV12-4, with D possibly matching TRBD1 (8 bases). Between the trimmed V and J ends, which lost 5 bases and 2 bases, there was a span of 13 bases. The CDR3 runs 14 residues. The DNA for the CDR3 is TGTGCCAGCAGTGGGGGGGACAGGACCTACGAGCAGTACTTC. Translated: CASSGGDRTYEQYF.

The chain carries TRBV14 and TRBJ2-2; no clear D. Germline assignment: CDR1 SGHDN and CDR2 FVKESK. This CDR3 contains 17 residues. Deletions cut 4 bases from V and 4 bases from J, with 19 bases between. The CDR3 loop reads CASSLTSVSPSTGELFF. The CDR3 DNA is TGTGCCAGCAGCCTAACGAGCGTGTCTCCTAGCACCGGGGAGCTGTTTTTT.

This clonotype was seen only a few times. The chain uses TRBV6-5 and TRBJ1-6; 8 bases line up with TRBD1. Germline loops: CDR1 MNHEY, CDR2 SVGAGI. CDR3 size: 15 residues. Trimming cost V 8 bases and J 6 bases; bases outside gene matches: 9. CDR3 in DNA: TGTGCCAGCGGCAGACAGGGGTTAGGTAATTCACCCCTCCACTTT. Translated: CASGRQGLGNSPLHF.

This clonotype appeared a few times. The rearrangement joins TRBV9 to TRBJ2-7, with a tentative D call TRBD2 (5 bases). Germline-derived CDR1 and CDR2 are SGDLS and YYNGEE. V dropped 5 bases and J dropped 6 bases, with 18 bases sitting between them. This CDR3 region has 14 residues. CDR3 bases: TGTGCCAGCAGTCCTGACGGGAAAGACGGCGAGCAGTACTTC. As protein: CASSPDGKDGEQYF.

This clonotype has just a few counts. As DNA, the CDR3 is TGTGCCAGCAGCCTGGGACAGCCAAAAAACATTCAGTACTTC. This translates into CASSLGQPKNIQYF. The chain carries TRBV2 and TRBJ2-4; 7 nucleotides align to TRBD1. The CDR3 sequence is 14 residues long. V lost 6 bases to trimming and J lost 4 bases; unmatched junction nucleotides: 6. Germline V gene sequence: CDR1 SNHLY, CDR2 FYNNEI.

A few counts support this clonotype. The rearrangement links TRBV29-1 to TRBJ2-3; D is possibly TRBD2 (5 bases). This CDR3 comprises 15 residues. V gave up 0 bases and J gave up 2 bases, with 12 bases separating them. Germline CDR1 reads SQVTM; CDR2 reads ANQGSEA. CDR3 nucleotides: TGCAGCGTTGAAGATGGGAGCCGATCCACAGATACGCAGTATTTT. It encodes CSVEDGSRSTDTQYF.

This clonotype has ten or more counts. J is TRBJ1-2 and V is TRBV5-1; D remains unclear. Between the trimmed V and J ends, which lost 0 bases and 4 bases, there was a span of 13 bases. Looked up from germline, CDR1 is SGHRS and CDR2 is YFSETQ. This CDR3 is 15 amino acids long. The CDR3 region is CASSLAYGRTYGYTF. CDR3 in DNA: TGCGCCAGCAGCTTGGCCTACGGACGCACCTATGGCTACACCTTC.

In the case of this clonotype: This may arise from a read error, as a much more abundant clone is one base away. This CDR3 is CASSLGSGAVHEQYF. For the CDR3, the DNA is TGTGCCAGCAGCTTAGGGTCAGGGGCTGTCCACGAGCAGTACTTC. The chain links TRBV7-9 to TRBJ2-7, with D maybe TRBD1 (6 bases). The V gene lost 1 base and the J gene lost 5 bases, with 15 bases spanning the gap. From germline, CDR1 is SEHNR and CDR2 FQNEAQ (reference sequence). The CDR3 spans 15 residues. The variable domain in full, completed from reference TRBV7-9 and TRBJ2-7, reads DTGVSQNPRHKITKRGQNVTFRCDPISEHNRLYWYRQTLGQGPEFLTYFQNEAQLEKSRLLSDRFSAERPKGSFSTLEIQRTEQGDSAMYLCASSLGSGAVHEQYFGPGTRLTVT.

This clonotype was counted a few times. This chain links TRBV7-2 with TRBJ2-5; tentatively, D is TRBD2 (6 bases). The V gene's germline CDR1 is SGHTA and CDR2 FQGNSA. The CDR3 is made up of 15 amino acids. The V gene lost 4 bases and the J gene lost 2 bases, with 14 bases spanning the gap. The CDR3 is CASSSSREEQETQYF. In DNA form, the CDR3 reads TGTGCCAGCAGCTCGAGTAGGGAGGAACAAGAGACCCAGTACTTC.

This clonotype has just a few counts. The chain is built from TRBV7-9 and TRBJ1-1; tentatively, D is TRBD1 (5 bases). The V gene lost 5 bases and the J gene lost 4 bases, with 17 bases spanning the gap. The germline V gene encodes CDR1 SEHNR and CDR2 FQNEAQ (reference sequence). The CDR3 consists of 15 residues. Here the CDR3 reads CASSPRRVGATEAFF. The DNA for the CDR3 is TGTGCCAGCAGCCCTCGGCGGGTAGGGGCCACTGAAGCTTTCTTT.

This chain uses TRBV10-3 with TRBJ1-1; D gene uncertain. V lost 0 bases and J lost 4, with 12 bases in between. The germline CDR1 and CDR2 sequences are ENHRY and SYGVKD. The length of the CDR3 is 15 residues. CDR3 in DNA: TGTGCCATCAGTGAGTCAAATGGAGGATCCACTGAAGCTTTCTTT. The encoded protein is CAISESNGGSTEAFF.

J is TRBJ2-3 and V is TRBV5-1, with TRBD2 matching 13 bases. V trimming: 4 bases; J trimming: 2 bases; junction bases outside the gene matches: 4. CDR1 and CDR2 from the germline V gene are SGHRS and YFSETQ. This CDR3 has 16 amino acids. CDR3 bases: TGCGCCAGCAGCGAACTAGCGGGGGGGAACACAGATACGCAGTATTTT. Its translation: CASSELAGGNTDTQYF.